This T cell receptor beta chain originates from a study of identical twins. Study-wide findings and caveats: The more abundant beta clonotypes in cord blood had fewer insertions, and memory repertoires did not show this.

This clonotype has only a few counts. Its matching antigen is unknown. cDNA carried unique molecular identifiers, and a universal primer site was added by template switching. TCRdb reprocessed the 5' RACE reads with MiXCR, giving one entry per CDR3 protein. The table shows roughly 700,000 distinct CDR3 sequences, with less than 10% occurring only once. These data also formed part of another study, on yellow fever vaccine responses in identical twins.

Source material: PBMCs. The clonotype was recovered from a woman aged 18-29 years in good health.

CDR3 loop: CASSLDLLRSAYGYTF. The CDR3 bases are TGCGCCAGCAGCTTGGACCTCCTGCGGTCTGCCTATGGCTACACCTTC. This rearrangement joins TRBV5-1 to TRBJ1-2, with D hard to call. The V end lost 0 bases, the J end lost 4 bases, and 16 bases lay between the germline ends. Germline-derived CDR1 and CDR2 are SGHRS and YFSETQ. The CDR3 has 16 residues.